This section outlines one TCR beta chain sequence together with its context. The data derive from a study of OX40 agonist ivuxolimab in advanced cancers. TCRdb's table, derived via immunoSEQ multiplex PCR, lists solely in-frame clones and lacks some. The sample lists over 15,000 clones, around 80% occurring once. This CDR3 has 15 amino acids. Germline V lookup: CDR1 LGHNA, CDR2 YSLEER. Trimming took 1 base from V and 5 from J, leaving 11 bases between them. The sample here was CD4+ or CD8+ T cells sorted from blood, taken in a trial of the OX40 agonist ivuxolimab. The V gene is TRBV4-3, the J gene TRBJ2-2; TRBD1 might be the D (6 bases). The sequence derives from an adult with an advanced solid tumor such as melanoma, head and neck, liver or kidney cancer. CDR3 protein: CASSQAGDKTGELFF. CDR3 in DNA: TGCGCCAGCAGCCAAGCAGGGGATAAGACCGGGGAGCTGTTTTTT.